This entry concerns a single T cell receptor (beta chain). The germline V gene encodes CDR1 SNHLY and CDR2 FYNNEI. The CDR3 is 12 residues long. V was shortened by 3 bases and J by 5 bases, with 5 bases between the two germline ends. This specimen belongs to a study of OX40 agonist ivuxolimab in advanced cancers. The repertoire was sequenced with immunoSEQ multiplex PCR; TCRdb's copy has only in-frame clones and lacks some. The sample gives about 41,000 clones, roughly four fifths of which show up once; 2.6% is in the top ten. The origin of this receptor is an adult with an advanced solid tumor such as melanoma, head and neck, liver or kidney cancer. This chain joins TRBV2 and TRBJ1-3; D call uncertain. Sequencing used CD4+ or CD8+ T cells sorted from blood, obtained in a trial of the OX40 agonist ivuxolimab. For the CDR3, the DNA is TGTGCCAGCAGTGACGGGAGAAACACCATATATTTT. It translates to CASSDGRNTIYF.